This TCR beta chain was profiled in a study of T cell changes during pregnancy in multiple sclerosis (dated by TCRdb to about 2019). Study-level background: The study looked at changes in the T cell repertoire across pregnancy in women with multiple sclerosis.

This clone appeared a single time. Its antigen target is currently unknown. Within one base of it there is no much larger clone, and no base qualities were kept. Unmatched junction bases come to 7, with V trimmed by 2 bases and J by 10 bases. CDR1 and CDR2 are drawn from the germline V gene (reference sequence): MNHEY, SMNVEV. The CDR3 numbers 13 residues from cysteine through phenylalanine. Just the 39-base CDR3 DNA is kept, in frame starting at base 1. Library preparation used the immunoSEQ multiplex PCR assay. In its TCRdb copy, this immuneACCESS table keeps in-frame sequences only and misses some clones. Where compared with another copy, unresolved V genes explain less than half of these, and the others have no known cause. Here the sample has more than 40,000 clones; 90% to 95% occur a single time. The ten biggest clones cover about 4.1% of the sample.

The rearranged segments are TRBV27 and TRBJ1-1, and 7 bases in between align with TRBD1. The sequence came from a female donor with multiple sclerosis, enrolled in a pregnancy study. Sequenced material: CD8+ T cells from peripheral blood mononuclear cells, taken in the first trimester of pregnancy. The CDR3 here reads CASSLGTGVGAFF. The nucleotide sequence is TGTGCCAGCAGTTTAGGTACAGGGGTAGGAGCTTTCTTT.